This entry describes one TCR beta chain. The sample originates from a study of blood T cell repertoires in COVID-19. Study information: The origin of the acute and convalescent COVID-19 samples was the United States, Italy and Spain. Nucleic acid was either cDNA or gDNA, and it came from T cells, B-cell-depleted T cells, or PBMCs.

Trimming at V came to 5 bases and at J to 3 bases, leaving 7 bases not matched to a gene. The length of the CDR3 is 15 residues. Germline lookup yields CDR1 MNHEY and CDR2 SMNVEV (reference sequence). In the source study's methods: Counts of nucleated cells, estimated from reference gene primer amplification, were obtained. Method: immunoSEQ multiplex PCR; TCRdb's copy keeps in-frame clones and lacks some. V, J and clone size were drawn from that table, and D and trimming were deduced from the DNA. The sample includes 50,000 to 85,000 clones, about 82% seen only once; the top ten take 9% to 10%. The chain is built from TRBV27 and TRBJ2-7, with TRBD2 identical over 10 bases. The TCR sequence derives from a human donor in a cohort sampled during active COVID-19. Sequencing used peripheral blood. In DNA form, the CDR3 reads TGTGCCAGCAGTCTAGAAGCGGGAGGGCTCTACGAGCAGTACTTC. It codes for CASSLEAGGLYEQYF.